These T cell receptor beta chains were read from a single sample in a study of Ad26.COV2.S vaccination and SARS-CoV-2 variants. Using immunoSEQ multiplex PCR, the repertoire was profiled, and TCRdb retains in-frame clones only, with some absent. The sample has over 450,000 clones, 80% to 90% seen once. Sequenced material: peripheral blood, taken in a trial of Ad26.COV2.S vaccine versus placebo. Receptors were obtained from a person aged 18-65 years who received the Ad26.COV2.S COVID-19 vaccine or a placebo. The CDR3 runs from the conserved cysteine through the conserved F or W. The D gene is left open where the match is weak.

j_call: TRBJ2-3
v_call: TRBV10-1
d_call: NA
cdr3_aa: CASSGPRGPSTDTQYF
cdr3_nt: TGCGCCAGCAGTGGACCAAGGGGTCCCAGCACAGATACGCAGTATTTT

j_call: TRBJ1-4
v_call: TRBV2
d_call: NA
cdr3_aa: CASSEQGTNEKLFF
cdr3_nt: TGTGCCAGCAGTGAACAGGGAACTAATGAAAAACTGTTTTTT

j_call: TRBJ2-5
v_call: TRBV10-3
d_call: NA
cdr3_aa: CAISEEGGRETQYF
cdr3_nt: TGTGCCATCAGTGAGGAGGGGGGCCGGGAGACCCAGTACTTC

j_call: TRBJ1-2
v_call: TRBV4-1
d_call: NA
cdr3_aa: CASSPASRGDGYTF
cdr3_nt: TGCGCCAGCAGCCCCGCTTCCCGGGGGGATGGCTACACCTTC

j_call: TRBJ1-5
v_call: TRBV28
d_call: NA
cdr3_aa: CASSFLREGNQPQHF
cdr3_nt: TGTGCCAGCAGTTTTCTCAGGGAGGGAAATCAGCCCCAGCATTTT

j_call: TRBJ1-5
v_call: TRBV18
d_call: NA
cdr3_aa: CASSPTVNQPQHF
cdr3_nt: TGTGCCAGCTCCCCCACGGTCAATCAGCCCCAGCATTTT

j_call: TRBJ1-4
v_call: TRBV5-6
d_call: TRBD1
cdr3_aa: CASSLKQGEEKLFF
cdr3_nt: TGTGCCAGCAGCTTAAAACAGGGGGAGGAAAAACTGTTTTTT

j_call: TRBJ2-7
v_call: TRBV11-2
d_call: TRBD2
cdr3_aa: CASSSELTSGYEQYF
cdr3_nt: TGTGCCAGCAGCTCCGAATTGACTAGCGGTTACGAGCAGTACTTC

j_call: TRBJ2-1
v_call: TRBV28
d_call: NA
cdr3_aa: CASSFGDAANEQFF
cdr3_nt: TGTGCCAGCAGTTTTGGGGACGCGGCAAATGAGCAGTTCTTC

j_call: TRBJ2-7
v_call: TRBV21-1
d_call: NA
cdr3_aa: CASSNFLQGGLYEQYF
cdr3_nt: TGTGCCAGCAGCAATTTTTTGCAGGGGGGTCTCTACGAGCAGTACTTC

j_call: TRBJ2-1
v_call: TRBV5-1
d_call: TRBD2
cdr3_aa: CASSLGTSGNEQFF
cdr3_nt: TGCGCCAGCAGCTTGGGGACTAGCGGCAATGAGCAGTTCTTC

j_call: TRBJ1-5
v_call: TRBV19
d_call: NA
cdr3_aa: CASSIVWGGGNQPQHF
cdr3_nt: TGTGCCAGTAGTATAGTTTGGGGAGGTGGCAATCAGCCCCAGCATTTT

j_call: TRBJ2-1
v_call: TRBV27
d_call: NA
cdr3_aa: CASSKHRNNEQFF
cdr3_nt: TGTGCCAGCTCTAAACACCGGAACAATGAGCAGTTCTTC

j_call: TRBJ2-4
v_call: TRBV28
d_call: TRBD1
cdr3_aa: CASTEGQGALWGTLAKNIQYF
cdr3_nt: TGTGCCAGCACGGAGGGACAGGGGGCACTTTGGGGGACTCTAGCCAAAAACATTCAGTACTTC

j_call: TRBJ1-1
v_call: TRBV6-5
d_call: NA
cdr3_aa: CASSYSWKANTEAFF
cdr3_nt: TGTGCCAGCAGTTACTCCTGGAAGGCGAACACTGAAGCTTTCTTT

j_call: TRBJ1-3
v_call: TRBV4-1
d_call: NA
cdr3_aa: CASSQVGQTNTIYF
cdr3_nt: TGCGCCAGCAGCCAAGTGGGGCAGACAAACACCATATATTTT

j_call: TRBJ1-6
v_call: TRBV28
d_call: TRBD1
cdr3_aa: CASSMLTGDYSPLHF
cdr3_nt: TGTGCCAGCAGTATGCTGACAGGGGATTATTCACCCCTCCACTTT

j_call: TRBJ2-7
v_call: TRBV5-1
d_call: NA
cdr3_aa: CASSLVQGTVQYF
cdr3_nt: TGCGCCAGCAGCTTGGTGCAGGGCACCGTGCAGTACTTC

j_call: TRBJ2-7
v_call: TRBV7-9
d_call: NA
cdr3_aa: CASSLIPESYEQYF
cdr3_nt: TGTGCCAGCAGCTTAATCCCGGAAAGTTACGAGCAGTACTTC

j_call: TRBJ1-2
v_call: TRBV18
d_call: TRBD1
cdr3_aa: CASSPDNSGQNYGYTF
cdr3_nt: TGTGCCAGCTCACCAGACAATTCGGGACAGAACTATGGCTACACCTTC

j_call: TRBJ1-6
v_call: TRBV7-9
d_call: TRBD1
cdr3_aa: CASSPIKDRGDNSPLHF
cdr3_nt: TGTGCCAGCAGCCCCATCAAGGACAGGGGAGATAATTCACCCCTCCACTTT

j_call: TRBJ1-3
v_call: TRBV5-1
d_call: TRBD1
cdr3_aa: CASSPGTDSGNTIYF
cdr3_nt: TGCGCCAGCAGTCCCGGGACAGACTCTGGAAACACCATATATTTT

j_call: TRBJ2-7
v_call: TRBV18
d_call: TRBD1
cdr3_aa: CASSGRDRGYEQYF
cdr3_nt: TGTGCCAGCTCGGGACGTGACAGGGGTTACGAGCAGTACTTC

j_call: TRBJ2-1
v_call: TRBV3-1/TRBV3-2
d_call: TRBD2
cdr3_aa: CASSQAVLAGVYNEQFF
cdr3_nt: TGTGCCAGCAGCCAAGCTGTACTAGCGGGGGTGTACAATGAGCAGTTCTTC

j_call: TRBJ2-5
v_call: TRBV21-1
d_call: NA
cdr3_aa: CASSKTPSGREETQYF
cdr3_nt: TGTGCCAGCAGCAAAACGCCCAGCGGGAGGGAAGAGACCCAGTACTTC

j_call: TRBJ2-7
v_call: TRBV7-2
d_call: NA
cdr3_aa: CASSSWVGSSYEQYF
cdr3_nt: TGTGCCAGCAGCTCTTGGGTCGGAAGCTCCTACGAGCAGTACTTC

j_call: TRBJ2-1
v_call: TRBV19
d_call: TRBD1
cdr3_aa: CASSKDRDYNEQFF
cdr3_nt: TGTGCCAGTAGTAAGGACAGGGACTACAATGAGCAGTTCTTC